This T cell receptor beta chain was sequenced in a study of blood T cell repertoires in COVID-19. Looking at the study overall: Some COVID-19 samples were acute and others convalescent; all came from the United States, Italy and Spain.

With 3 bases removed from V and 5 bases from J, the gap between germline ends came to 15 bases. Germline assignment: CDR1 SQVTM and CDR2 ANQGSEA. The CDR3 spans 14 residues. The repertoire was sequenced with immunoSEQ multiplex PCR; TCRdb's copy has only in-frame clones and lacks some. Of some 150,000 clones listed, approximately 90% are singletons. Material for sequencing was peripheral blood. The gene calls are TRBV29-1 and TRBJ2-3, with a possible D match to TRBD2 (5 bases). The TCR was taken from a woman aged 55-75 years with active or convalescent COVID-19. The CDR3 here is CSVDLARSRDTQYF. The CDR3 bases are TGCAGCGTTGACCTAGCCCGTTCCCGAGATACGCAGTATTTT.